This TCR beta chain emerged from a study of shared clonotypes between healthy human individuals. V lost 4 bases and J 0 bases, leaving 7 bases between the germline ends. This CDR3 contains 13 residues. The V gene's germline CDR1 is GTSNPN and CDR2 SVGIG (reference sequence). Some clones are missing from TCRdb's copy, which holds only in-frame ones; the method was immunoSEQ multiplex PCR. This sample has under 650,000 clones, with around 96% found just once. This clone was detected a few times. As yet, its antigen is unknown. Notes on the study in general: Sampling involved blood alone; tissue repertoires likely differ.

Healthy HIV-negative adults with no recent acute infections or vaccinations were recruited as donors. All the donors were Caucasian adults who lived in Nashville, Tennessee. This chain joins TRBV30 and TRBJ1-3; D gene uncertain. Specimen: naive CD4+ T cells sorted from blood. Subset in this sample: CD45RA+ positively selected. The receptor comes from a young woman in good health. Written as DNA, the CDR3 is TGTGCCTGGAATAAGAACTCTGGAAACACCATATATTTT. Protein product: CAWNKNSGNTIYF.